The clone carrying this T cell receptor (beta chain) showed up many times. Its target is not known. This entry comes from a study of T cells in Graves' hyperthyroidism and ophthalmopathy. Whole-study findings and limits: Most clonotypes expanded in the thyroid (above 0.001) were also present in blood.

V dropped 0 bases and J dropped 5 bases, with 7 bases sitting between them. The CDR3 covers 13 residues. Looked up from germline, CDR1 is MNHEY and CDR2 is SVGAGI. Amplification yielded TCR beta CDR3 regions, with RNA transcripts as the source. Carried out on the TCR CDR3, a first-round RT-PCR used the HTBI primer set. From the multiplex PCR reads, TCRdb called clonotypes with MiXCR, one entry per CDR3 protein. The sample gives approximately 640,000 distinct CDR3 sequences, around 15% of which show up once; 3% to 4% is in the top ten. The sequence was obtained from a woman in her thirties with Graves' hyperthyroidism. V gene TRBV6-5 combines with J gene TRBJ2-5, with D unresolved. Sequencing used blood. CDR3 in DNA: TGTGCCAGCAGTTACTCTGACGGTGAGACCCAGTACTTC. Its protein product is CASSYSDGETQYF.